Included here is one T cell receptor (beta chain) sequence, with context. Authors' analysis steps: Cell counts per sample came from amplifying reference gene primers. Profiled with immunoSEQ multiplex PCR; TCRdb holds only in-frame clones, not every one. Clone size and the V and J calls come from that table; the DNA yielded D and trimming. The data show about 73,000 clones, roughly nine tenths seen once. In germline, CDR1 is SGHNT, CDR2 YYREEE (reference sequence). The CDR3 loop spans 14 amino acids. After removal of 4 bases from V and 5 bases from J, the junction contained 3 bases not matched to a gene. This record comes from a study of blood T cell repertoires in COVID-19.

The clonotype originates from a man of 80 years or more with acute or convalescent COVID-19. V usage is TRBV5-4 and J usage is TRBJ2-4; 10 nucleotides match TRBD1. The source material was peripheral blood. The CDR3 sequence: CASSPGQGENIQYF. CDR3 nucleotides: TGTGCCAGCAGCCCTGGACAGGGGGAAAACATTCAGTACTTC.